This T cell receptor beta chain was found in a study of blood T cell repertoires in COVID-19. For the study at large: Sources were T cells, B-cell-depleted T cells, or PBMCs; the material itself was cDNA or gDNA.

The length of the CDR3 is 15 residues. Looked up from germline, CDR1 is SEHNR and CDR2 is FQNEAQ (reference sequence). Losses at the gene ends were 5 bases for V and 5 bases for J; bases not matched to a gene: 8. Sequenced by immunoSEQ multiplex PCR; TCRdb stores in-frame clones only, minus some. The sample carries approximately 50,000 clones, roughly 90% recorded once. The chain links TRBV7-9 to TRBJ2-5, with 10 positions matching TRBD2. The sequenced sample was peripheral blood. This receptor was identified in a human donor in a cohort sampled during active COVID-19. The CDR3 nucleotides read TGTGCCAGCAGCCCAGCGGGGGGGGTACGGGAGACCCAGTACTTC. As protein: CASSPAGGVRETQYF. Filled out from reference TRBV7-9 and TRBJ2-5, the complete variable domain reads DTGVSQNPRHKITKRGQNVTFRCDPISEHNRLYWYRQTLGQGPEFLTYFQNEAQLEKSRLLSDRFSAERPKGSFSTLEIQRTEQGDSAMYLCASSPAGGVRETQYFGPGTRLLVL.